This TCR beta chain was captured by sequencing in a study of CXCR3-negative and CXCR3-positive naive CD8 T cells (dated by TCRdb to the late 2010s). Some background on the complete study: In total, 120 million to 150 million TRB reads were obtained, which works out to roughly 1.5 +/- 0.3 million reads per library. Diversity and physicochemical repertoire analyses were performed on some 10 donors pooled from two independent experiments. Naive subsets from about five donors and memory cells from 3 donors were included in the TRBV-TRBJ cluster analysis.

For every CD8+ T cell subset, approximately 300,000 cells were flow-sorted straight into RLT lysis buffer, and each subset was sorted in triplicate. To exclude memory contaminants, naive CD8+ T cells were stringently defined as CD45RO-CCR7+CD27+CD95-. Using standard density gradient centrifugation, peripheral blood mononuclear cells were isolated from buffy coats. Naive CXCR3-negative and CXCR3-positive CD8+ T cells were flow-sorted using a FACSAria III. Total RNA was extracted from sorted cells with an RNeasy Mini Kit. As concerns this clonotype: Its antigen is still unknown.

The investigation overall reported the following: Repertoire diversity was comparably high in both naive subsets but much lower in memory CD8+ T cells. Compared with CXCR3-negative naive cells, CXCR3-positive naive cells had TRB CDR3s with higher hydrophobicity (lower Kidera factor 4), lower energy, and higher strength and volume indices. Within the same donor, TRBV-TRBJ usage looked similar between naive CXCR3-negative and CXCR3-positive cells, but memory cells had distinct patterns. Because CXCR3 expression was partially decreased after cryopreservation, freshly isolated PBMCs were used for most assays. Because surface CD5, which is linked to self-reactivity in mice, was comparable between the naive subsets, TCR interaction strength was also inferred from TRB CDR3 physicochemical properties.

The run used a NextSeq 550. The Human TCR Profiling Kit (MiLaboratory) was used to prepare UMI-labeled 5' RACE TRB cDNA libraries. cDNA synthesis used the entire amount of extracted RNA, and PCR amplification then used the entire amount of cDNA produced. Libraries were prepared in parallel with an identical number of PCR cycles. Per the authors' processing: With a requirement of at least two reads per UMI, MIGEC and MiXCR extracted about 53,000 +/- 9,400 unique UMI-labeled TRB cDNA molecules per library. On average, around 40,000 +/- 10,000 functional in-frame TRB CDR3 nucleotide clonotypes lacking stop codons were found per library. Diversity metrics, including normalized Shannon-Wiener and Chao1, were computed in VDJtools after downsampling to 5000 UMI-labeled TRB molecules per sample. Clonotype-size-weighted physicochemical properties of the central five CDR3 residues (interaction energy, strength, volume and Kidera factor 4) were computed in VDJtools. Each CDR3 protein sequence appears as one entry after TCRdb reprocessed the reads, and no DNA is included. TCRdb, not the original authors, processed these V and J calls. The table for this sample shows 50,000 to 60,000 distinct CDR3 sequences. The ten largest clonotypes hold more than 0.35% of the sample.

Sequenced material: naive CXCR3- CD8+ T cells from blood. Read against the paper, the sample's cell subset or site label means: CD45RO-CCR7+CD27+CD95- naive CD8+ T cells lacking CXCR3 (TNR3-). The sequence was obtained from a human donor in good health. Some clones in this sample may be carry-over from other donors' samples.

The CDR3 corresponds to CASSLRKVNYGYTF. The V and J segments used are TRBV7-2 and TRBJ1-2. The CDR3 contains 14 residues, cysteine and phenylalanine counted. No DNA sequence is on record. Based on the germline V gene, the CDR1 and CDR2 sequences are SGHTA and FQGNSA.